This TCR beta chain was captured in a study of T-cell reconstitution after alpha-beta-depleted transplantation in children. Study findings and constraints: Newly produced T cells mostly accounted for T-cell counts and diversity one year post-transplant.

Researchers prepared the TCRbeta library using unique molecular identifiers, the study reports. TCRdb reanalysed the PCR reads using MiXCR and keeps one entry per CDR3 protein. The sample lists 440,000 or so distinct CDR3 sequences, over 40% seen once, with roughly 27% in the top ten. On this clonotype: Its antigen remains unidentified.

CDR1 SQVTM and CDR2 ANQGSEA come from the germline V gene. Trimming cost V 1 base and J 4 bases, with 7 bases left between them. The CDR3 totals 12 residues. J is TRBJ1-1 and V is TRBV29-1; D unresolved. This material consisted of PBMCs, taken before TCRalphabeta/CD19-depleted stem cell transplant. This TCR was recovered from a girl aged 2-10 years with aplastic anemia, due to receive a stem cell transplant. The CDR3 here is CSVEGTSTEAFF. The DNA for the CDR3 is TGCAGCGTTGAAGGGACCAGCACTGAAGCTTTCTTT. The full variable domain, its missing parts supplied by reference TRBV29-1 and TRBJ1-1, is SAVISQKPSRDICQRGTSLTIQCQVDSQVTMMFWYRQQPGQSLTLIATANQGSEATYESGFVIDKFPISRPNLTFSTLTVSNMSPEDSSIYLCSVEGTSTEAFFGQGTRLTVV.